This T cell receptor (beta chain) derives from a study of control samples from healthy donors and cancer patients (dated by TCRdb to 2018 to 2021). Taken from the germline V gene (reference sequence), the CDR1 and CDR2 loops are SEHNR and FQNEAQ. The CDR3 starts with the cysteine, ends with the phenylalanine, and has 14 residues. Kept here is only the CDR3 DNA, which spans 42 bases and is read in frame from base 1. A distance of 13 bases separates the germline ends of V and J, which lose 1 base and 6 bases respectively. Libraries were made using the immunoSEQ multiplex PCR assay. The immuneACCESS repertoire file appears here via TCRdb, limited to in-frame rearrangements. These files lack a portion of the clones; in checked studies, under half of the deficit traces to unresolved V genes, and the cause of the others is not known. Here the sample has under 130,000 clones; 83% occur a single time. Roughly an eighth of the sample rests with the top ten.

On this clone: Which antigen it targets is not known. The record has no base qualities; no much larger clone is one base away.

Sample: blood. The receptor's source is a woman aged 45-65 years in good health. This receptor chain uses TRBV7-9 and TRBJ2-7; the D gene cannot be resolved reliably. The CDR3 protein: CASSLVFPDVEQYF. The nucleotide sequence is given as TGTGCCAGCAGCTTAGTGTTTCCGGATGTCGAGCAGTACTTC.